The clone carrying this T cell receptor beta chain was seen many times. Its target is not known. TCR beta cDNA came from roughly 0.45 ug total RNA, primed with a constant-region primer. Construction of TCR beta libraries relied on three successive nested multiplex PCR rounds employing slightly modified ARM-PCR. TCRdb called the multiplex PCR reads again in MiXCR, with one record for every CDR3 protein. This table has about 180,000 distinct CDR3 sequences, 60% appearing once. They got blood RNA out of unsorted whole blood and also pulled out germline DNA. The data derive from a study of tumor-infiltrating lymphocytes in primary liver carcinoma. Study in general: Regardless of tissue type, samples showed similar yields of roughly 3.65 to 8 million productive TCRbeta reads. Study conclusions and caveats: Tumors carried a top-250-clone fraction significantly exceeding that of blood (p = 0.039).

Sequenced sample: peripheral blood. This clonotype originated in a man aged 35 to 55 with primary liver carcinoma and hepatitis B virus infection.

The CDR3 DNA sequence: TGTGCCAGCAGCCCACCCCGACTAGGCGGGACCGGGGAGCTGTTTTTT. Translated, it gives CASSPPRLGGTGELFF. The genes are TRBV11-1 and TRBJ2-2, with D possibly being TRBD2 (6 bases). The CDR3 totals 16 residues. The germline CDR1 and CDR2 sequences are SGHAT and FQDESV (reference sequence). The V end was cut by 5 bases, the J end by 5 bases, with 18 bases between.